This TCR beta chain was identified in a study of blood T cell repertoires in COVID-19. V lost 2 bases, J lost 3 bases, and 10 bases stayed unmatched. Germline loops: CDR1 LGHDT, CDR2 YNNKEL (reference sequence). The CDR3 is made up of 17 amino acids. Produced via immunoSEQ multiplex PCR; TCRdb's table is partial and in-frame only. The table records about 88,000 clones, 70% to 90% of them present only once. The sequencing input was peripheral blood. The rearrangement joins TRBV3-1 (or the pseudogene TRBV3-2) to TRBJ2-7; 10 bases line up with TRBD2. The clonotype was recovered from a human donor in a cohort sampled during active COVID-19. The DNA of the CDR3 is TGTGCCAGCAGCCAAAGACTAGCGGGCAACAGCTTCTACGAGCAGTACTTC. Protein: CASSQRLAGNSFYEQYF.